This is a list of T cell receptor beta chains from one sample in a study of OX40 agonist ivuxolimab in advanced cancers. Clones were read by immunoSEQ multiplex PCR, and TCRdb kept only the in-frame ones, dropping some. Of fewer than 20,000 clones listed, 90% are singletons. This sample comprised CD4+ or CD8+ T cells sorted from blood, obtained in a trial of the OX40 agonist ivuxolimab. Receptors were obtained from an adult with an advanced solid tumor such as melanoma, head and neck, liver or kidney cancer. CDR3s include the opening cysteine and the closing phenylalanine or tryptophan. D genes are given only for firm matches.

D gene	V gene	CDR3 protein
.	TRBV2	CASSGLGARAEAFF
.	TRBV16	CASSQLDSIQPQHF
TRBD1	TRBV5-8	CASSRDRGRTYEQYF
.	TRBV27	CASGPGVTYEQYF
.	TRBV19	CASSPSSSSYGNEQFF
TRBD2	TRBV11-2	CASSPSPLAGEQFF
.	TRBV7-6	CASSLAPRHEQFF
TRBD1	TRBV7-6	CASSLDRGTTTEAFF
TRBD2	TRBV11-2	CASSLPPGLAGGPYNEQFF
.	TRBV5-5	CASSSDSPWTQYF
.	TRBV27	CASSLGDTLPSEQYF
TRBD1	TRBV9	CASSATGTGENQPQHF
.	TRBV6-6	CASSYSQGHNQPQHF
TRBD2	TRBV7-9	CASSEGTSGSIRETQYF
.	TRBV15	CATSREIQGLNTGELFF
.	TRBV7-9	CAIEGPPRDNEQFF
.	TRBV2	CATHPKPSQSYNEQFF
.	TRBV27	CASSLWSSQGNQPQHF
.	TRBV7-6	CASSLAGSGGHTEAFF
.	TRBV14	CASSQDRSPPRTDDNEQFF
TRBD2	TRBV9	CASSDRLAGYNEQFF
.	TRBV9	CASSVTSLEQFF
.	TRBV6-5	CASSLAGDEQFF
.	TRBV27	CASSFSGQNTGELFF
.	TRBV19	CASSIAASEYNEQFF
.	TRBV30	CAWSALPHTGELFF
.	TRBV7-6	CASSLGDGSSYEQYF
.	TRBV9	CASSAGLPSYEQYF
.	TRBV9	CASSGRQSSYEQYF
.	TRBV27	CASSLSEGNRDFSPLHF
.	TRBV10-3	CAISDLGKGYEQYF
.	TRBV4-3	CASSQDLPDMQNYGYTF
.	TRBV7-9	CASSDYNEQFF
.	TRBV6-5	CASTPFGGADGEQYF
TRBD1	TRBV27	CASSLSGQGAEQYF
.	TRBV25-1	CASSEYSGSYEQYF
TRBD2	TRBV10-3	CAISEPSGRVDTQYF
.	TRBV6-6	CASSYSSVPLREQYF
TRBD2	TRBV19	CASSILLAGAPREQYF
.	TRBV7-6	CASSPNLADTQYF
TRBD1	TRBV25-1	CASSEWTGFSAYEQYF
.	TRBV10-3	CAISSGPDRRDQPQHF
.	TRBV7-9	CASSPETGLVPSYTF
.	TRBV4-1	CASSPDYHNEQFF
.	TRBV10-2	CASSDVGGTTYEQYF
.	TRBV28	CASSLRNTEAFF